This is a list of T cell receptor beta chains from one sample in a study of siplizumab effects on memory and regulatory T cells. Assay used: immunoSEQ multiplex PCR; TCRdb lists only in-frame clones, some missing. The sample holds 50,000 to 70,000 clones, around 96% seen once. Sequenced material: naive CD8+ T cells sorted from blood. These TCRs come from a human donor in good health. The CDR3 runs from the conserved cysteine through the conserved F or W. The order of the fields is clone size, V gene, J gene, D gene, CDR3 DNA, CDR3 protein. A D gene is named only where the DNA matches it firmly. A row's size may be missing; if present it is once, few, many or a size class.

size: -; V: TRBV7-9; J: TRBJ1-1; D: -; DNA: TGTGCCAGCAGCATGCGGACGGTGAACACTGAAGCTTTCTTT; CDR3: CASSMRTVNTEAFF
size: -; V: TRBV4-3; J: TRBJ2-7; D: TRBD2; DNA: TGCGCCAGCAGCCAACAAGCTAGCGGGGGATCCTACGAGCAGTACTTC; CDR3: CASSQQASGGSYEQYF
size: -; V: TRBV29-1; J: TRBJ2-7; D: -; DNA: TGCAGCGCTTCGACAGGCTCCTACGAGCAGTACTTC; CDR3: CSASTGSYEQYF
size: -; V: TRBV4-1; J: TRBJ2-7; D: -; DNA: TGCGCCAGCAGCCAAGACACCCTTAGCGAGCAGTACTTC; CDR3: CASSQDTLSEQYF
size: -; V: TRBV25-1; J: TRBJ1-5; D: -; DNA: TGTGCCAGCAGTGAGGCGGGGCAGCCCCAGCATTTT; CDR3: CASSEAGQPQHF
size: -; V: TRBV9; J: TRBJ2-2; D: -; DNA: TGTGCCAGCAGCGCACCGACAGCCGGGGAGCTGTTTTTT; CDR3: CASSAPTAGELFF
size: few; V: TRBV7-3; J: TRBJ2-7; D: -; DNA: TGTGCCAGCAGCTTGGACATCTCCTACGAGCAGTACTTC; CDR3: CASSLDISYEQYF
size: -; V: TRBV6-6; J: TRBJ2-1; D: TRBD2; DNA: TGTGCCAGCAGCCCACTAGCGGGGGCCTACAATGAGCAGTTCTTC; CDR3: CASSPLAGAYNEQFF
size: -; V: TRBV7-6; J: TRBJ2-7; D: -; DNA: TGTGCCAGCAGCGAGAGGGGGGTTTACGAGCAGTACTTC; CDR3: CASSERGVYEQYF
size: -; V: TRBV19; J: TRBJ2-1; D: -; DNA: TGTGCCAGTAGTATATGGGGTAATGAGCAGTTCTTC; CDR3: CASSIWGNEQFF
size: -; V: TRBV19; J: TRBJ2-7; D: TRBD2; DNA: TGTGCCAGCCGATGGGCTAGCGGGGGACACCTATACGAGCAGTACTTC; CDR3: CASRWASGGHLYEQYF
size: -; V: TRBV27; J: TRBJ2-3; D: -; DNA: TGTGCCAGCAGTTTATTCCCATTAGCTTCGGCCACAGATACGCAGTATTTT; CDR3: CASSLFPLASATDTQYF
size: -; V: TRBV13; J: TRBJ2-5; D: -; DNA: TGTGCCAGCAGCTTCAGAGGAGCTTCAGGCGAGACCCAGTACTTC; CDR3: CASSFRGASGETQYF
size: -; V: TRBV5-4; J: TRBJ2-2; D: -; DNA: TGTGCCAGCAGTGGGACCCTCTCCCCCGGGGAGCTGTTTTTT; CDR3: CASSGTLSPGELFF
size: -; V: TRBV5-6; J: TRBJ2-3; D: -; DNA: TGTGCCAGCAGCCCCGGGGTGACAGATACGCAGTATTTT; CDR3: CASSPGVTDTQYF
size: -; V: TRBV9; J: TRBJ1-1; D: TRBD1; DNA: TGTGCCAGCAGCGAGACAGGGCCCCACACTGAAGCTTTCTTT; CDR3: CASSETGPHTEAFF
size: -; V: TRBV9; J: TRBJ2-3; D: -; DNA: TGTGCCAGCAGGGGGATGTTAGATACGCAGTATTTT; CDR3: CASRGMLDTQYF
size: -; V: TRBV30; J: TRBJ2-3; D: -; DNA: TGTGCCTGGAGGTGGGGGGTAACAGATACGCAGTATTTT; CDR3: CAWRWGVTDTQYF
size: -; V: TRBV11-2; J: TRBJ1-2; D: TRBD1; DNA: TGTGCCAGCAGCTTGTGGCAGGGGGCCTATGGCTACACCTTC; CDR3: CASSLWQGAYGYTF
size: -; V: TRBV7-5; J: TRBJ2-1; D: -; DNA: TGTGTCAGAAGCTGTCCGGGACCGACCTCCAATGAGCAGTTCTTC; CDR3: CVRSCPGPTSNEQFF
size: -; V: TRBV27; J: TRBJ1-5; D: -; DNA: TGTGCCAGCAGTTTGGCCGTTGGCCAGCCCCAGCATTTT; CDR3: CASSLAVGQPQHF
size: -; V: TRBV27; J: TRBJ2-5; D: TRBD1; DNA: TGTGCCAGCAGTTCGGGACAGGGAGACGAGACCCAGTACTTC; CDR3: CASSSGQGDETQYF
size: -; V: TRBV7-3; J: TRBJ2-2; D: TRBD2; DNA: TGTGCCAGTTCCCGACTAGCGGGGCAAGGCGGGGAGCTGTTTTTT; CDR3: CASSRLAGQGGELFF
size: -; V: TRBV6-5; J: TRBJ2-7; D: -; DNA: TGTGCCAGCAGTTACGGCTCAGATCTCGAGCAGTACTTC; CDR3: CASSYGSDLEQYF
size: -; V: TRBV11-2; J: TRBJ2-2; D: -; DNA: TGTGCCAGCACCCCTTATAGGGACTCACAACCCACCGGGGAGCTGTTTTTT; CDR3: CASTPYRDSQPTGELFF
size: -; V: TRBV10-3; J: TRBJ2-7; D: -; DNA: TGTGCCATCAGTGAAACTTCGAATCCTTCCTACGAGCAGTACTTC; CDR3: CAISETSNPSYEQYF
size: once; V: TRBV12-5; J: TRBJ2-7; D: TRBD1; DNA: TGTGCTAGTGGTTTGGTAGGAGACAGGGACGAGCAGTACTTC; CDR3: CASGLVGDRDEQYF
size: -; V: TRBV7-3; J: TRBJ2-3; D: -; DNA: TGTGCCAGCAGCTTACTGGGGGGCGGTACAGATACGCAGTATTTT; CDR3: CASSLLGGGTDTQYF
size: -; V: TRBV4-2; J: TRBJ1-2; D: TRBD1; DNA: TGTGCCAGCAGCCGACAGGGTCCGGATGGCTACACCTTC; CDR3: CASSRQGPDGYTF
size: -; V: TRBV19; J: TRBJ2-7; D: -; DNA: TGTGCCAGTAGTATCGGCGGGGCCTACTACGAGCAGTACTTC; CDR3: CASSIGGAYYEQYF
size: -; V: TRBV1; J: TRBJ2-7; D: -; DNA: TGCACCCGCGGTCGTGCTAGCGGGGGGATCGGAACCTCCGAGCAGTACTTC; CDR3: CTRGRASGGIGTSEQYF
size: -; V: TRBV4-1; J: TRBJ2-2; D: TRBD2; DNA: TGCGCCAGCAGCCGGGGACTAGCGGGGGGGCCGTTCGGGGAGCTGTTTTTT; CDR3: CASSRGLAGGPFGELFF
size: -; V: TRBV11-2; J: TRBJ2-7; D: -; DNA: TGTGCCAGCAGCTTAGGAGTTTACGAGCAGTACTTC; CDR3: CASSLGVYEQYF
size: -; V: TRBV4-2; J: TRBJ2-1; D: -; DNA: TGTGCCAGCAGCCAAGAAAACTACCCCAATGAGCAGTTCTTC; CDR3: CASSQENYPNEQFF
size: -; V: TRBV11-2; J: TRBJ2-7; D: TRBD1; DNA: TGTGCCAGCAGCTCGACAGGGAACTACGAGCAGTACTTC; CDR3: CASSSTGNYEQYF
size: -; V: TRBV9; J: TRBJ2-7; D: TRBD2; DNA: TGTGCCAGCAGCCGGACTAGCGGGGGGCTTGCCCTCTACGAGCAGTACTTC; CDR3: CASSRTSGGLALYEQYF
size: -; V: TRBV9; J: TRBJ1-2; D: TRBD1; DNA: TGTGCCAGCAGCGCGGTGACCGGGACAGGGGGTGACTACACCTTC; CDR3: CASSAVTGTGGDYTF
size: -; V: TRBV4-1; J: TRBJ1-2; D: -; DNA: TGCGCCAGCAGCCAAGAAGCCCGAACGACCCGCTATGGCTACACCTTC; CDR3: CASSQEARTTRYGYTF
size: -; V: TRBV18; J: TRBJ2-5; D: -; DNA: TGTGCCAGCTCACCAAGCCTGGCGATACAAGAGACCCAGTACTTC; CDR3: CASSPSLAIQETQYF
size: -; V: TRBV9; J: TRBJ2-2; D: TRBD2; DNA: TGTGCCAGCAGCGCTTCAGTACTAGCGGGGGGAGACACCGGGGAGCTGTTTTTT; CDR3: CASSASVLAGGDTGELFF
size: -; V: TRBV4-1; J: TRBJ1-1; D: TRBD1; DNA: TGCGCCAGCAGGCAGGGGGAGAGCACTGAAGCTTTCTTT; CDR3: CASRQGESTEAFF
size: -; V: TRBV2; J: TRBJ2-5; D: -; DNA: TGTGCCAGCAGTGCGTCTAGCACCCAAGAGACCCAGTACTTC; CDR3: CASSASSTQETQYF
size: -; V: TRBV4-1; J: TRBJ2-3; D: -; DNA: TGCGCCAGCAGCCCCCTAGGGGGCACAGATACGCAGTATTTT; CDR3: CASSPLGGTDTQYF
size: -; V: TRBV7-6; J: TRBJ1-1; D: -; DNA: TGTGCCAGCAGCTTAGCCGGCGAGAACACTGAAGCTTTCTTT; CDR3: CASSLAGENTEAFF
size: -; V: TRBV4-3; J: TRBJ1-4; D: TRBD1; DNA: TGCGCCAGCAGCCAAGGGGGGACAGATGAAAAACTGTTTTTT; CDR3: CASSQGGTDEKLFF
size: -; V: TRBV30; J: TRBJ2-7; D: -; DNA: TGTGCCTGGAGTGGAGGAGGGTACGAGCAGTACTTC; CDR3: CAWSGGGYEQYF
size: -; V: TRBV4-3; J: TRBJ2-7; D: -; DNA: TGCGCCAGCAGCCAAGTTGGGCAGTCCTACGAGCAGTACTTC; CDR3: CASSQVGQSYEQYF
size: -; V: TRBV14; J: TRBJ1-3; D: TRBD1; DNA: TGTGCCAGCAGCCCCACTGACAGGGCTGGAAACACCATATATTTT; CDR3: CASSPTDRAGNTIYF
size: -; V: TRBV27; J: TRBJ2-2; D: -; DNA: TGTGCCAGCAGTTTCGTGAGCCCCGGGGAGCTGTTTTTT; CDR3: CASSFVSPGELFF
size: -; V: TRBV4-3; J: TRBJ1-1; D: -; DNA: TGCGCCAGCAGCCAAGTTGTTTCGGGGGGGGAGCTGGCTTTCTTT; CDR3: CASSQVVSGGELAFF
size: -; V: TRBV4-3; J: TRBJ2-3; D: -; DNA: TGCGCCAGCAGCCCCGCTGGGAGGGGGGCAGATACGCAGTATTTT; CDR3: CASSPAGRGADTQYF
size: -; V: TRBV30; J: TRBJ2-7; D: -; DNA: TGTGCCTGGGGGGATCTTTACGAGCAGTACTTC; CDR3: CAWGDLYEQYF
size: -; V: TRBV2; J: TRBJ1-2; D: TRBD1; DNA: TGTGCCAGCAGTGATGATGGGACAGGGTTTTGGTATGGCTACACCTTC; CDR3: CASSDDGTGFWYGYTF